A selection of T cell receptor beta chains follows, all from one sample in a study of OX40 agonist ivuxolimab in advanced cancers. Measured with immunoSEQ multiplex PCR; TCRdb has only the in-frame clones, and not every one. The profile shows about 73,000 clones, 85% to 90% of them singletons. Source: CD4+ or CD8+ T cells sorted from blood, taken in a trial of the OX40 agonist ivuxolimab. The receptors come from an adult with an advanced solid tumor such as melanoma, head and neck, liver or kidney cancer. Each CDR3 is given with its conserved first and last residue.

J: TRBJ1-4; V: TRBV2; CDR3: CASNGQGGEKLFF
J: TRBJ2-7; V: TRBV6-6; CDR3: CATTAAGDVEQYF
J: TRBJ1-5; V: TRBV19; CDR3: CASSIGLWDSNQPQHF
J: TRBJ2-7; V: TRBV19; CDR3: CASSIGGGSYEQYF
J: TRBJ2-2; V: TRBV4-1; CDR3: CASRLGAGTGELFF
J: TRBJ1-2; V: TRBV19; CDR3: CASSIDNSYNYGYTF
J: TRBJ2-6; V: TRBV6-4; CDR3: CASSRTNSGANVLTF
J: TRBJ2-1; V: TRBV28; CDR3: CASSLFPPLDGDYTQQFF
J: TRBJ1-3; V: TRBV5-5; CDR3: CASSPAGQPSSGNTIYF
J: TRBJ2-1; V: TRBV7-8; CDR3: CASSFHRTSPRGHEQFF
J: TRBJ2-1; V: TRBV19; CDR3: CASNVRDRSSYNEQFF
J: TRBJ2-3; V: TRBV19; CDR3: CASSRTSGTDTQYF
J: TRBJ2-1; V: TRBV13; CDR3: CASSFESRGGTYNEQFF
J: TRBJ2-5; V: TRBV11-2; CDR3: CASSFSGDYQETQYF
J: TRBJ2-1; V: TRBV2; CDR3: CASSVGERNEQFF
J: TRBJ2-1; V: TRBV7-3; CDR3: CASSLARSSSYNEQFF
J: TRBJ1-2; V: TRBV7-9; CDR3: CASSSTPRDLNYGYTF
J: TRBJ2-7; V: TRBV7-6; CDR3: CASSPGQEQYF
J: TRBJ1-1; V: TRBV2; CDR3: CASSGNRDRGIMNTEAFF
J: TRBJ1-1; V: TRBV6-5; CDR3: CASSYSGPLNTEAFF
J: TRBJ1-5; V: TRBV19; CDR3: CASSWRAGQPQHF
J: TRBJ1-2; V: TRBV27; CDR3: CASSLHGAPTNYGYTF
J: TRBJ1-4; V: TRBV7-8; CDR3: CASSQGESTEKLFF
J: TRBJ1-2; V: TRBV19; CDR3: CASSMMAVYGYTF
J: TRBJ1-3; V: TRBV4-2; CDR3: CASSQERQGAGNTIYF
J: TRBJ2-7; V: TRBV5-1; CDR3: CASSQVFEGEQYF